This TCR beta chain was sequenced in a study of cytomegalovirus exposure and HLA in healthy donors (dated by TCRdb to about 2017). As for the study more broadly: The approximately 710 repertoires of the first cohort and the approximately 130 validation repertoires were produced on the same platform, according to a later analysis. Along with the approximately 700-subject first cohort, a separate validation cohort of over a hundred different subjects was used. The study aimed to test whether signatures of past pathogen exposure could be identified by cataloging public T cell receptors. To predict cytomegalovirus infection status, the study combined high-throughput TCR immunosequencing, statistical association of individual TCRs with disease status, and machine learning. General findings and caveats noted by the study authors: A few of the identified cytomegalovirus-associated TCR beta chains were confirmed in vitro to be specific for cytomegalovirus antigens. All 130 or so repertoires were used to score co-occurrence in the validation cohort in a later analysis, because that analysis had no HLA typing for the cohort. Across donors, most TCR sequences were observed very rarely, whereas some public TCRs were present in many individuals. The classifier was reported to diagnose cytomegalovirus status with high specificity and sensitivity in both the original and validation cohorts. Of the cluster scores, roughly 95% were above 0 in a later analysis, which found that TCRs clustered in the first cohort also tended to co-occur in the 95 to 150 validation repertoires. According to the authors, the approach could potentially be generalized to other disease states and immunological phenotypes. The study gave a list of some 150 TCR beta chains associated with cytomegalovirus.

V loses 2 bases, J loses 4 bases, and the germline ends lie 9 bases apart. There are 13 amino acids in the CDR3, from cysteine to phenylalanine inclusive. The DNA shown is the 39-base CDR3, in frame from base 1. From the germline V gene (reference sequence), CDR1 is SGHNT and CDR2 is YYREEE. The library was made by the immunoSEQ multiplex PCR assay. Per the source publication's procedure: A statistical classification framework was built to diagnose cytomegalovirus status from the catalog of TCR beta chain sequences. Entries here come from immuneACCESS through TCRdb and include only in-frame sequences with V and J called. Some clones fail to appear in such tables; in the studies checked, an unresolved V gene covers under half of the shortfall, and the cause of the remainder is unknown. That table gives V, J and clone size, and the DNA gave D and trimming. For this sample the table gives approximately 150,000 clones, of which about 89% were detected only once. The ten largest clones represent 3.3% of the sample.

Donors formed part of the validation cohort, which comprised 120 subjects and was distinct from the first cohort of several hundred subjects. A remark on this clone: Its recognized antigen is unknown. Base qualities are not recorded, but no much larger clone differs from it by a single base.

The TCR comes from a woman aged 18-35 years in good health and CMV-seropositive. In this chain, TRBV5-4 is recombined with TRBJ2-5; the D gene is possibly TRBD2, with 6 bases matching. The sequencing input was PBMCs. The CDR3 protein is CASSFGGRETQYF. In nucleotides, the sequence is TGTGCCAGCAGCTTTGGAGGGCGAGAGACCCAGTACTTC.